This TCR beta chain is from a study of CD8 T cells in ankylosing spondylitis. TCR beta libraries were made by quantitative 5'-RACE with molecular barcodes. TCRdb re-analysed the 5' RACE reads in MiXCR, keeping a single row per CDR3 protein. The sample has around 250,000 distinct CDR3 sequences; more than 25% are singletons. With 4 bases removed from V and 2 bases from J, the gap between germline ends came to 17 bases. There are 15 residues in the CDR3. From germline, CDR1 is DFQATT and CDR2 SNEGSKA (reference sequence). The source material was blood, either unsorted or a sorted T cell fraction (not recorded which). The clonotype originates from a male donor with ankylosing spondylitis or in good health (not recorded which). The chain couples TRBV20-1 to TRBJ1-1, with TRBD1 as a possible D gene (5 bases). Written as DNA, the CDR3 is TGCAGTGCTACCCCTTGGGGAGGGGCCAACACTGAAGCTTTCTTT. Translation gives CSATPWGGANTEAFF.